The next 16 T cell receptor beta chains were all read from a single sample in a study of read filtering for tumor transcriptome and immune sequencing (TCRdb year 2020). Sequenced on an Illumina HiSeq 4000. The Immunoverse kit was used to build TCR libraries from about 430 ng RNA, with molecular barcoded adaptors covering alpha/delta and beta/gamma chains. The raw public data were reprocessed by TCRdb itself: fastp quality trimming at Q25, MiXCR clonotype calling, in-frame beta chains only. Identical CDR3 protein sequences are pooled into one entry, listed with their most common genes and DNA. This sample gives 55,000 to 60,000 distinct CDR3 sequences in total; roughly an eighth of them show up just once. 16% of the sample lies in the top ten. Sequencing was carried out using a population of CD138-negative cells sorted from bone marrow. What this sample's cell subset or site label stands for: bone marrow mononuclear cells depleted of CD138+ plasma/myeloma cells by negative magnetic selection. Receptors originate from a donor at least 40 years old with multiple myeloma.

Regarding this clonotype: It is likely a read error: a sequence one base away is far more abundant. The chain uses TRBV5-8 and TRBJ2-1, with 12 bases identical to TRBD1. CDR1 is SGHTS, CDR2 YDEGEE, per germline. This CDR3 has 17 residues. The chain's CDR3 is CASSLWGTGGFNNEQSF. CDR3 bases: TGTGCCAGCAGCTTATGGGGGACAGGGGGCTTCAACAATGAGCAGTCCTTC.

For this clonotype: A read error may account for a junction end that differs from germline. The chain recombines TRBV11-1 with TRBJ1-4; D not certain. The germline V gene encodes CDR1 SGHAT and CDR2 FQDESV (reference sequence). This CDR3 has 12 residues. The CDR3 sequence is CASSLAAGKLFF. CDR3 nucleotides: TGTGCCAGCAGCCTAGCGGCCGGAAAACTGTTTTTT.

This clonotype occurred many times. The J gene is TRBJ1-5, the V gene TRBV2; a weak D match, TRBD1 (6 bases). Germline CDR1 is SNHLY and CDR2 is FYNNEI. V shed 3 bases and J shed 6 bases, with 12 bases lying between them. The length of the CDR3 is 14 residues. The CDR3 nucleotides are TGTGCCAGCAGTGACAGGGGAGGAGGTCAGCCCCAGCATTTT. Amino acid sequence: CASSDRGGGQPQHF.

This chain connects TRBV20-1 to TRBJ2-2; D uncertain. Germline CDR1 is DFQATT and CDR2 is SNEGSKA (reference sequence). The length of the CDR3 is 15 residues. Trimming left V 3 bases short and J 5 bases short, with 16 bases between. This chain's CDR3 is CSASRAVQGTGELFF. CDR3 DNA sequence: TGCAGTGCTAGCCGGGCTGTACAAGGGACCGGGGAGCTGTTTTTT.

This clonotype was recorded at least ten times. The chain recombines TRBV12-3 or TRBV12-4 with TRBJ1-3; 7 bases map to TRBD1. This CDR3 spans 15 amino acids. Unmatched junction bases numbered 5, after V lost 6 bases and J lost 0 bases. This chain's CDR3 is CASRGTGASGNTIYF. The CDR3 DNA follows: TGTGCCAGCAGGGGAACAGGGGCCTCTGGAAACACCATATATTTT.

This clonotype was found many times. The chain has TRBV7-2 and TRBJ1-5; the D gene is possibly TRBD1 (6 bases). This CDR3 comprises 15 residues. V lost 5 bases and J lost 0, with 11 bases in between. CDR1 SGHTA and CDR2 FQGNSA come from the germline V gene. The CDR3 DNA sequence: TGTGCCAGCAGCATGCAGGGGTATAGCAATCAGCCCCAGCATTTT. The encoded protein is CASSMQGYSNQPQHF.

There are many counts of this clonotype. One base away lies a much larger clone, so this may be a sequencing read error. The chain is built from TRBV3-1 and TRBJ2-1, with 15 bases lining up with TRBD2. Germline CDR1 reads LGHDT; CDR2 reads YNNKEL (reference sequence). The CDR3 contains 14 residues. V was pared by 8 bases and J by 8 bases, with 4 bases of the junction left unmatched. CDR3 sequence reads: CASGLAGGLDEQFF. CDR3 bases: TGTGCCAGCGGACTAGCGGGGGGGCTCGATGAGCAGTTCTTC.

Only a few counts were recorded for this clonotype. This sequence joins TRBV5-1 and TRBJ2-5, with a possible D match to TRBD1 (6 bases). This CDR3 spans 14 amino acids. Germline V gene data show CDR1 as SGHRS and CDR2 as YFSETQ. V was shortened by 5 bases and J by 2 bases, with 13 bases between the two germline ends. CDR3 loop: CASRKEQGQETQYF. CDR3 nucleotides: TGCGCCAGCAGAAAGGAACAGGGTCAAGAGACCCAGTACTTC.

The V gene is TRBV5-1, the J gene TRBJ1-1, with 10 bases identical to TRBD1. Per the germline V gene, CDR1 is SGHRS and CDR2 is YFSETQ. This CDR3 spans 12 amino acids. V lost 2 bases, J lost 11 bases, and 3 bases stayed unmatched. The CDR3 loop is CASSFDRGPAFF. The CDR3 DNA is TGCGCCAGCAGCTTCGACAGGGGGCCGGCTTTCTTT.

This clonotype was found once. The junction departs from the called germline gene at one end, perhaps through a read error. V and J are TRBV19 and TRBJ1-1; tentative D call: TRBD1 (6 bases). The CDR3 totals 11 residues. CDR1 is LNHDA, CDR2 SQIVND, per germline (reference sequence). This chain's CDR3 is CASRGGTDAFF. The CDR3 coding sequence is TGTGCCAGCCGAGGGGGGACTGATGCTTTCTTT.

There are many counts of this clonotype. This sequence joins TRBV6-5 and TRBJ2-3; TRBD2 might be the D (5 bases). Germline V gene sequence: CDR1 MNHEY, CDR2 SVGAGI. With 2 bases removed from V and 2 bases from J, the gap between germline ends came to 8 bases. The CDR3 sequence is 14 residues long. The CDR3 coding sequence is TGTGCCAGCAGTTACACTAGGAACACAGATACGCAGTATTTT. This gives the protein CASSYTRNTDTQYF.

This clonotype was picked up one time. Relative to the germline gene, one junction end is altered; a read error may explain this. V gene TRBV12-3 or TRBV12-4 combines with J gene TRBJ1-5; 10 bases line up with TRBD1. This CDR3 region has 17 residues. The CDR3: CASSPGTGARSDQAQHF. The DNA of the CDR3 is TGTGCCAGCAGTCCAGGGACAGGGGCTCGTAGCGATCAGGCCCAGCATTTT.

As regards this clonotype: This clone may be a read error of a much larger clone one base away. The CDR3 ends on some other residue instead of the conserved phenylalanine or tryptophan, so this is likely a read error. The chain uses TRBV2 and TRBJ2-7; D call uncertain. V shed 7 bases and J shed 2 bases, with 9 bases lying between them. The germline gives CDR1 SNHLY, CDR2 FYNNEI. The CDR3 loop spans 12 amino acids. Here the CDR3 reads CASTQETYEQYL. DNA for the CDR3: TGTGCCAGCACCCAAGAAACCTACGAGCAGTACTTA.

In regard to this clonotype: A much more abundant neighbour one base away suggests this may be a read error. The CDR3 DNA follows: TGTGCCAGCAGTACCGGCCGTCGAGGAGATACGCAGCATTTT. Translation gives CASSTGRRGDTQHF. The chain employs TRBV6-4 and TRBJ2-3; D unclear. TRBJ1-5 explains the end of the DNA better; the J call may be wrong. The CDR3 length is 14 residues. Germline loops: CDR1 MRHNA, CDR2 SNTAGT.

This clonotype was detected only a few times. This CDR3 reads CASEHRRNQETQYF. DNA for the CDR3: TGTGCCAGCGAGCACCGGAGGAACCAAGAGACCCAGTACTTC. The V call is TRBV2, the J call TRBJ2-5; maybe TRBD2 (5 bases). Between the trimmed V and J ends, which lost 8 bases and 0 bases, there was a span of 13 bases. The CDR3 has 14 residues. The germline CDR1 and CDR2 sequences are SNHLY and FYNNEI.

This clonotype was counted at least ten times. The chain joins TRBV19 to TRBJ1-1; D may be TRBD1 (5 bases). Germline V gene sequence: CDR1 LNHDA, CDR2 SQIVND (reference sequence). V was clipped by 6 bases and J by 1 base, with 15 bases between them. The CDR3 sequence is 15 residues long. In DNA, the CDR3 is TGTGCCAGTAGATCCTCTGGGGCGGCGAACACTGAAGCTTTCTTT. Translated, it gives CASRSSGAANTEAFF.